The sequence of this TCR beta chain was determined in a study of persistence of HIV-infected CD4 T cells. Stimulation used 8 to 10 ug/mL lysate from CMV-infected fibroblasts. Sorting selected CD4+ T cells upregulating both CD40 ligand and CD69. CDR1 is SGHVS and CDR2 is FQNEAQ in the germline V gene. The J segment lost 6 bases and the V segment lost 4 bases, leaving 9 bases of the junction unmatched. The CDR3 has 18 amino acids. The libraries were made with immunoSEQ version 4 in survey mode. The method was immunoSEQ multiplex PCR; TCRdb's version includes in-frame clones alone and lacks a portion of them. The sample holds 6,000 to 8,500 clones; roughly three quarters are singletons and the top ten take 66%. Comments on this clone: The antigen is undetermined.

V usage is TRBV7-8 and J usage is TRBJ2-2, with 15 bases identical to TRBD2. This sequence originates from an adult woman with HIV who was CMV-seropositive. Material: CD4+ T cells sorted from PBMCs after roughly 18-hour stimulation, obtained from a patient who received antiretroviral therapy. The CDR3 protein is CASSYRTSGGAIPGELFF. The CDR3 nucleotides are TGTGCCAGCAGCTACCGGACTAGCGGGGGGGCCATACCCGGGGAGCTGTTTTTT.